Described below is a single TCR beta chain sequence and its context. The antigen is not known. Every patient was affected by relapse after autologous stem cell transplantation, while exposure to brentuximab vedotin was not uniform. Under best response, outcomes were complete response, partial response or progressive disease. The data derive from a study of PD-1 blockade in classical Hodgkin lymphoma. Study-level findings and limits: A significant rise in TCR diversity by C4D1 was seen for CD4+ but not CD8+ cells. In newly diagnosed patients, baseline TCR diversity was reportedly below that of healthy donors.

The V and J ends lost 2 bases and 2 bases respectively, with 1 base between them. CDR1 is DFQATT and CDR2 is SNEGSKA in the germline V gene (reference sequence). This CDR3 has 11 residues. Only in-frame clones appear in the TCRdb table, and some are missing; sequencing was by immunoSEQ multiplex PCR. Of 7,300 or so clones in the sample, roughly 80% were seen once. This chain joins TRBV20-1 and TRBJ2-1; D not resolved. The input for sequencing was peripheral blood mononuclear cells (PBMCs), taken at baseline. The sequence was collected from a human donor with classical Hodgkin lymphoma. The CDR3 protein is CSARPYNEQFF. CDR3 bases: TGCAGTGCTAGACCCTACAATGAGCAGTTCTTC.